The 29 T cell receptor beta chains presented below share a single source sample, sequenced in a study of shared clonotypes between healthy human individuals. CD45RO-negative, CCR7-selected cells formed the naive CD8 fraction, which excluded terminally differentiated effector memory CD45RA+ cells. Some clones are missing from TCRdb's copy, which holds only in-frame ones; the method was immunoSEQ multiplex PCR. Of around 2.1 million clones listed, about 92% were seen once; the top ten hold around 1.7%. Sequenced sample: naive CD8+ T cells from PBMCs. The source is a man aged 18 to 29 in good health. Some clones in this sample may be carry-over from other donors' samples.

J is TRBJ2-3 and V is TRBV7-6; TRBD2 is a possible D gene (5 bases). This CDR3 comprises 16 residues. In germline, CDR1 is SGHVS, CDR2 FNYEAQ. Trimming pared 2 bases from V and 3 bases from J, leaving 15 bases between. This CDR3 is CASSLLSERYTDTQYF. CDR3 coding DNA: TGTGCCAGCAGCTTACTATCGGAGCGGTATACAGATACGCAGTATTTT.

V usage is TRBV9 and J usage is TRBJ2-3, with 14 bases fitting TRBD2. Trimming at V came to 3 bases and at J to 6 bases, leaving 12 bases not matched to a gene. CDR3 length: 18 residues. Germline CDR1 reads SGDLS; CDR2 reads YYNGEE. The CDR3 here is CASSGAGGTSGSLDTQYF. The CDR3, as DNA: TGTGCCAGCAGCGGAGCAGGGGGGACTAGCGGGAGTTTGGATACGCAGTATTTT.

The rearrangement uses TRBV11-2 and TRBJ1-1; D ambiguous. The germline V gene has CDR1 SGHAT and CDR2 FQNNGV. V was clipped by 1 base and J by 3 bases, with 9 bases between them. This CDR3 is 14 amino acids long. The DNA for the CDR3 is TGTGCCAGCAGCTTAGCGGGTAGCGACACTGAAGCTTTCTTT. Translating it yields CASSLAGSDTEAFF.

Note on this clone: The same CDR3 can be traced to other DNA sequences in this sample. The rearrangement joins TRBV19 to TRBJ1-1; a weak D match, TRBD1 (6 bases). Germline values: CDR1 LNHDA, CDR2 SQIVND (reference sequence). The CDR3 is 16 residues long. The V end was cut by 0 bases, the J end by 0 bases, with 11 bases between. The CDR3 DNA reads as TGTGCCAGTAGTATAGATAGAGAGGGGGTGAACACTGAAGCTTTCTTT. It yields the protein CASSIDREGVNTEAFF.

V is TRBV7-3 and J is TRBJ2-2, with D possibly matching TRBD2 (6 bases). This CDR3 comprises 14 residues. In germline, CDR1 is SGHTA, CDR2 FQGTGA. V lost 7 bases, J lost 3 bases, and 12 bases lay in between. The CDR3 DNA sequence: TGTGCCAGCACACCGGGACTTTACACCGGGGAGCTGTTTTTT. It specifies CASTPGLYTGELFF.

In its sample, this clone was seen once. V is TRBV5-1 and J is TRBJ2-7; TRBD2 agrees at 7 bases. The CDR3 spans 15 residues. J lost 3 bases, V lost 4 bases, and 10 bases had no gene match. Germline lookup yields CDR1 SGHRS and CDR2 YFSETQ. The CDR3 sequence: CASSILGRGSYEQYF. The CDR3 nucleotides read TGCGCCAGCAGCATACTAGGTCGCGGGAGCTACGAGCAGTACTTC.

The rearrangement links TRBV28 to TRBJ2-6; D call uncertain. Trimming stripped 3 bases from V and 0 bases from J, with 15 bases between. CDR3 size: 18 residues. Germline CDR1 is MDHEN and CDR2 is SYDVKM. The DNA for the CDR3 is TGTGCCAGCAGTTTTCCGGCGGCCCCTCGCTCTGGGGCCAACGTCCTGACTTTC. Translated: CASSFPAAPRSGANVLTF.

The rearrangement uses TRBV7-3 and TRBJ2-3, with a weak D call TRBD2 (6 bases). Germline CDR1 reads SGHTA; CDR2 reads FQGTGA. CDR3 size: 15 residues. The V gene lost 4 bases and the J gene lost 5 bases, with 16 bases spanning the gap. The chain's CDR3 is CASSSEGNLRDTQYF. The CDR3 region has the DNA TGTGCCAGCAGCTCGGAGGGCAATTTGAGAGATACGCAGTATTTT.

The chain uses TRBV27 and TRBJ2-5; D possibly corresponds to TRBD1 (6 bases). V lost 6 bases to trimming and J lost 3 bases, with 14 bases between them. This CDR3 has 14 amino acids. Germline V gives CDR1 MNHEY, CDR2 SMNVEV (reference sequence). DNA of the CDR3: TGTGCCAGCAGCACAACAGGGTCCGAAGAGACCCAGTACTTC. Protein: CASSTTGSEETQYF.

This rearrangement joins TRBV19 to TRBJ2-6; D gene unclear. CDR1 LNHDA and CDR2 SQIVND come from the germline V gene (reference sequence). Trimming removed 7 bases at V and 0 bases at J, with 19 bases between. The CDR3 has 18 residues. The CDR3 reads CASNLQVMSRSGANVLTF. Written as DNA, the CDR3 is TGTGCCAGTAATCTACAAGTTATGTCTCGCTCTGGGGCCAACGTCCTGACTTTC. Full variable domain (remainder filled in from reference TRBV19 and TRBJ2-6): DGGITQSPKYLFRKEGQNVTLSCEQNLNHDAMYWYRQDPGQGLRLIYYSQIVNDFQKGDIAEGYSVSREKKESFPLTVTSAQKNPTAFYLCASNLQVMSRSGANVLTFGAGSRLTVL.

The V and J genes are TRBV6-1 and TRBJ2-5; no firm D call. The V end was cut by 9 bases, the J end by 5 bases, with 16 bases between. This CDR3 contains 13 residues. Germline V gene data show CDR1 as MNHNS and CDR2 as SASEGT. The chain's CDR3 is CASPSYRAETQYF. CDR3 nucleotides: TGTGCCAGTCCAAGTTACCGAGCGGAGACCCAGTACTTC.

This clone came up a few times. The CDR3 DNA is TGTGCCAGCAATCAGAGACTAGCGGGATCGGACACCGGGGAGCTGTTTTTT. Its protein product is CASNQRLAGSDTGELFF. The rearrangement links TRBV9 to TRBJ2-2, with TRBD2 matching over 11 bases. CDR3 length equals 17 residues. From germline, CDR1 is SGDLS and CDR2 YYNGEE. V gave up 6 bases and J gave up 3 bases; unmatched junction bases: 10.

The J gene is TRBJ2-7, the V gene TRBV28; TRBD1 matches 9 bases. The CDR3 length is 15 residues. The ends lost 3 bases at V and 4 bases at J; junction bases unmatched: 7. Germline V gene data show CDR1 as MDHEN and CDR2 as SYDVKM. The CDR3 reads CASSFSSGTGYEQYF. In DNA, the CDR3 is TGTGCCAGCAGTTTTTCTTCCGGGACAGGGTACGAGCAGTACTTC.

V gene TRBV21-1 combines with J gene TRBJ2-7; the table's D call TRBD1 went unverified against the DNA. TRBV21-1 is termed a pseudogene. The CDR3 runs to 16 residues. The CDR3 bases are TGTGCCAGCAGCAGCCGACAGGGGGGAAGCTCCTACGAGCAGTACTTC. Its translation: CASSSRQGGSSYEQYF.

V and J are TRBV30 and TRBJ1-1; weak D call: TRBD1 (6 bases). The CDR3 length is 17 residues. From germline, CDR1 is GTSNPN and CDR2 SVGIG (reference sequence). Between the trimmed V and J ends, which lost 0 bases and 1 base, there was a span of 18 bases. The CDR3 spells CAWSVGRGGPGNTEAFF. The CDR3 DNA reads TGTGCCTGGAGTGTAGGCCGAGGGGGGCCGGGGAACACTGAAGCTTTCTTT. The entire variable domain, with the rest obtained from reference TRBV30 and TRBJ1-1, is as follows: SQTIHQWPATLVQPVGSPLSLECTVEGTSNPNLYWYRQAAGRGLQLLFYSVGIGQISSEVPQNLSASRPQDRQFILSSKKLLLSDSGFYLCAWSVGRGGPGNTEAFFGQGTRLTVV.

The V and J genes are TRBV27 and TRBJ2-1; D is unclear. This CDR3 is 13 amino acids long. Germline CDR1 reads MNHEY; CDR2 reads SMNVEV (reference sequence). Deletions cut 5 bases from V and 8 bases from J, with 13 bases between. Here the CDR3 DNA reads TGTGCCAGCAGTCCAGCTAGTCTGTATGAGCAGTTCTTC. It encodes CASSPASLYEQFF.

The rearrangement links TRBV27 to TRBJ1-1; 7 positions agree with TRBD1. This CDR3 is 18 amino acids long. The V gene's germline CDR1 is MNHEY and CDR2 SMNVEV (reference sequence). The V and J ends lost 2 bases and 0 bases, in that order; junction bases with no gene match: 12. The CDR3 nucleotides read TGTGCCAGCAGTTTAAGGGGGCCGATGGTGAGTCTGAACACTGAAGCTTTCTTT. Protein product: CASSLRGPMVSLNTEAFF.

This chain joins TRBV4-1 and TRBJ2-7, with D possibly TRBD2 on 5 matching bases. The V end was cut by 6 bases, the J end by 5 bases, with 14 bases between. Germline V gene sequence: CDR1 MGHRA, CDR2 YSYEKL. This CDR3 is 13 amino acids long. The CDR3: CASRNLGDHEQYF. CDR3 nucleotides: TGCGCCAGCAGGAATCTGGGAGATCACGAGCAGTACTTC.

The V call is TRBV28, the J call TRBJ2-7, with 7 bases that match TRBD1. Germline CDR1 MDHEN, CDR2 SYDVKM. The ends lost 6 bases at V and 7 bases at J; junction bases unmatched: 15. The CDR3 has 15 residues. CDR3: CASSPLVGAGGEQYF. The CDR3 region has the DNA TGTGCCAGCAGCCCCCTCGTCGGGGCAGGGGGAGAGCAGTACTTC.

Notes on this clone: Other DNA sequences in the same sample also yield this CDR3. The chain carries TRBV9 and TRBJ2-7; 10 positions match TRBD1. This CDR3 is built from 13 residues. Germline trimming cut 3 bases from V and 5 bases from J; bases unmatched to any gene: 2. Germline V gives CDR1 SGDLS, CDR2 YYNGEE. The CDR3 is CASSAGTGDEQYF. CDR3 nucleotide sequence: TGTGCCAGCAGCGCCGGGACAGGGGACGAGCAGTACTTC.

The CDR3 DNA sequence: TGTGCAAGTCGCCCCGGGGACAGTTACGAGCAGTACTTC. Residues: CASRPGDSYEQYF. This chain uses TRBV12-2 with TRBJ2-7; the table's D call TRBD1 went unverified against the DNA. TRBV12-2 is a documented pseudogene. CDR3 length equals 13 residues.

V gene TRBV14 combines with J gene TRBJ1-1, with D possibly TRBD1 on 5 matching bases. Per the germline V gene, CDR1 is SGHDN and CDR2 is FVKESK. Trimming left V 0 bases short and J 3 bases short, with 17 bases between. The CDR3 loop spans 17 amino acids. CDR3 sequence: CASSQDAGSLVDTEAFF. The CDR3 DNA reads as TGTGCCAGCAGCCAAGATGCAGGGAGCCTTGTGGACACTGAAGCTTTCTTT. Supplemented by reference TRBV14 and TRBJ1-1, the full variable domain reads EAGVTQFPSHSVIEKGQTVTLRCDPISGHDNLYWYRRVMGKEIKFLLHFVKESKQDESGMPNNRFLAERTGGTYSTLKVQPAELEDSGVYFCASSQDAGSLVDTEAFFGQGTRLTVV.

The gene calls are TRBV10-3 and TRBJ2-2; a possible D gene is TRBD1 (5 bases). The CDR3 has 16 residues. Germline V lookup: CDR1 ENHRY, CDR2 SYGVKD. The V gene lost 0 bases and the J gene lost 6 bases, with 14 bases spanning the gap. Here the CDR3 DNA reads TGTGCCATCAGTGAGTCGAATAGGGGTGGTCCCGGGGAGCTGTTTTTT. Translation gives CAISESNRGGPGELFF.

This chain uses TRBV28 with TRBJ2-4; tentative D call: TRBD2 (7 bases). V was cut by 5 bases and J by 1 base, with 27 bases left in between. Germline V gives CDR1 MDHEN, CDR2 SYDVKM. There are 20 residues in the CDR3. The CDR3 nucleotides are TGTGCCAGCAGTGGATGGACAGATGAGGCCGGGAGGATGGCCAAAAACATTCAGTACTTC. Protein product: CASSGWTDEAGRMAKNIQYF.

The J gene is TRBJ2-3, the V gene TRBV27; D possibly corresponds to TRBD1 (5 bases). Trimming removed 5 bases from V and 1 base from J, with 10 bases in between. The length of the CDR3 is 14 residues. CDR1 is MNHEY and CDR2 is SMNVEV in the germline V gene (reference sequence). The CDR3 reads CASSPRTRTDTQYF. CDR3 nucleotide sequence: TGTGCCAGCAGTCCTAGGACACGCACAGATACGCAGTATTTT.

The rearrangement uses TRBV7-9 and TRBJ2-1, with TRBD2 matching 10 bases. This CDR3 is 16 amino acids long. Unmatched junction bases numbered 8, after V lost 1 base and J lost 8 bases. Germline CDR1 is SEHNR and CDR2 is FQNEAQ (reference sequence). CDR3 coding DNA: TGTGCCAGCAGCTTAGGCACCGCTAGCGGGAGACATGAGCAGTTCTTC. Protein product: CASSLGTASGRHEQFF.

Worth noting for this clone: The identical CDR3 is also encoded by other nucleotide sequences in the sample. This chain connects TRBV27 to TRBJ2-7; 9 bases fit TRBD1. Germline-derived CDR1 and CDR2 are MNHEY and SMNVEV (reference sequence). The CDR3 extends over 13 amino acids. J lost 0 bases, V lost 7 bases, and 1 base had no gene match. The CDR3 is CASTDRGSYEQYF. In DNA, the CDR3 is TGTGCCAGCACGGACAGGGGCTCCTACGAGCAGTACTTC.

V is TRBV5-6 and J is TRBJ2-7; possible D gene TRBD1, 6 bases. Germline loops: CDR1 SGHDT, CDR2 YYEEEE. This CDR3 is built from 14 residues. V lost 1 base and J lost 4, with 12 bases in between. DNA for the CDR3: TGTGCCAGCAGCTTGACAGGGCCCTATTACGAGCAGTACTTC. Amino acid sequence: CASSLTGPYYEQYF. Using reference TRBV5-6 and TRBJ2-7 for the parts outside the CDR3, the full variable domain is DAGVTQSPTHLIKTRGQQVTLRCSPKSGHDTVSWYQQALGQGPQFIFQYYEEEERQRGNFPDRFSGHQFPNYSSELNVNALLLGDSALYLCASSLTGPYYEQYFGPGTRLTVT.

This chain connects TRBV6-5 to TRBJ2-7; D may be TRBD2 (6 bases). V was pared by 6 bases and J by 3 bases, with 18 bases between. Germline CDR1 and CDR2: MNHEY and SVGAGI. This CDR3 is 15 amino acids long. The DNA of the CDR3 is TGTGCCAGCAGCCTCACCGGACTACCCGACTACGAGCAGTACTTC. Translating it yields CASSLTGLPDYEQYF.